A selection of T cell receptor beta chains follows, all from one sample in a study of cytomegalovirus exposure and HLA in healthy donors. Sequencing used immunoSEQ multiplex PCR; TCRdb keeps in-frame clones, though not all of them. The top ten hold 4% to 4.5% of the sample, which has about 80,000 clones, over 60% seen once. The sample comprised PBMCs. The receptor set was obtained from a male donor in good health and CMV-seropositive. Both conserved end residues are part of each CDR3. D genes are given only for firm matches. For some rows the clone size is stated as once, few or many, or as a class when expanded; others skip it.

j_gene,v_gene,d_gene,abundance,CDR3nt,CDR3aa
TRBJ2-3,TRBV30,.,.,TGTGCCTGGAGCGCTCGGACTCGGGTTTACACAGATACGCAGTATTTT,CAWSARTRVYTDTQYF
TRBJ2-7,TRBV28,TRBD2,.,TGTGCCAGCAGTCCGTCCGGGACTAGAAGAATGCAGTACTTC,CASSPSGTRRMQYF
TRBJ2-1,TRBV11-2,.,few,TGTGCCAGCAGCGCCCCCGGAGGGACTTGGGCCTTCAATGAGCAGTTCTTC,CASSAPGGTWAFNEQFF
TRBJ1-2,TRBV29-1,.,.,TGCAGCGCTGACTTCCCCGCGGGGGGCTACACCTTC,CSADFPAGGYTF
TRBJ1-3,TRBV13,TRBD1,once,TGTGCCAGCAGCTTACAGGGGGCGTGGAACACCATATATTTT,CASSLQGAWNTIYF
TRBJ1-1,TRBV6-6,.,.,TGTGCCAGCAGTTACTCGAGATTGGACAGATCTTTCTTT,CASSYSRLDRSFF
TRBJ1-5,TRBV7-9,.,.,TGTGCCAGCAGCCTAGGAACAGGGAGCAATCAGCCCCAGCATTTT,CASSLGTGSNQPQHF
TRBJ2-1,TRBV7-9,.,.,TGTGCCAGCAGCTTAGACGGCGGAGGCTCCTACAATGAGCAGTTCTTC,CASSLDGGGSYNEQFF
TRBJ1-2,TRBV28,.,.,TGTGCCAGCAGTTTTGGCACAGGGAGAGACTATGGCTACACCTTC,CASSFGTGRDYGYTF
TRBJ2-2,TRBV4-1,.,few,TGCGCCAGCAGCCTCCGGGGACAGAACACCGGGGAGCTGTTTTTT,CASSLRGQNTGELFF
TRBJ1-5,TRBV2,TRBD1,.,TGTGCCAGCGCGAGAACCGGGACAGGGAATCAGCCCCAGCATTTT,CASARTGTGNQPQHF
TRBJ2-1,TRBV5-1,TRBD2,few,TGCGCCAGCAGTCTTAGCGGGGGGGGGAGCTCCTACAATGAGCAGTTCTTC,CASSLSGGGSSYNEQFF
TRBJ2-1,TRBV7-8,TRBD2,.,TGTGCCAGCAGCCGATCCGGGACTAGCGGGAGCAATGAGCAGTTCTTC,CASSRSGTSGSNEQFF
TRBJ1-4,TRBV7-2,TRBD1,.,TGTGCCAGCAGCTTACGACAGGGCCTTAATGAAAAACTGTTTTTT,CASSLRQGLNEKLFF
TRBJ1-4,TRBV7-2,.,few,TGTGCCAGCAGCTCTCGGGACAAAGGAAGGGAACTGTTTTTT,CASSSRDKGRELFF
TRBJ1-1,TRBV6-4,.,.,TGTGCCAGCAGTGCCGGGGCTTTCTTT,CASSAGAFF
TRBJ2-2,TRBV29-1,.,.,TGCAGCGTTGAAGATCCGGGGATCGGGGAGCTGTTTTTT,CSVEDPGIGELFF
TRBJ2-3,TRBV7-8,.,.,TGTGCCAGCAGCCCGGATACAGGGATCCCAGATACGCAGTATTTT,CASSPDTGIPDTQYF
TRBJ2-7,TRBV28,TRBD1,.,TGTGCCAGCAGGTCCGGGACAGGGAACAACGAGCAGTACTTC,CASRSGTGNNEQYF
TRBJ2-3,TRBV19,TRBD1,.,TGTGCCAGTAGTGACAGGGGCACAGATACGCAGTATTTT,CASSDRGTDTQYF
TRBJ1-1,TRBV4-3,.,.,TGCGCCAGCAGCCCGAGCGTCTTGAACACTGAAGCTTTCTTT,CASSPSVLNTEAFF
TRBJ2-5,TRBV30,TRBD1,.,TGTGCCTGGACAGGGGGCAACCAAGAGACCCAGTACTTC,CAWTGGNQETQYF
TRBJ1-2,TRBV2,TRBD1,.,TGTGCCAGCAGTGAGTTAGGGGGCGATGGCTACACCTTC,CASSELGGDGYTF
TRBJ1-1,TRBV25-1,TRBD1,.,TGTGCCAGCAGAGAGACAGGGTTGAACACTGAAGCTTTCTTT,CASRETGLNTEAFF
TRBJ2-3,TRBV27,.,.,TGTGCCAGCCGCACCCGAGCGGCCGATACGCAGTATTTT,CASRTRAADTQYF